This TCR beta chain was obtained from a study of blood T cells in healthy people across ages. About the study: The capture of about one barcoded beta molecule per two T cells was achieved by template switching.

A second about 6 to 11 cycle PCR used barcoded and J-beta primers. Every cDNA molecule bore a tag from a template-switch adaptor containing 12 random nucleotides. MiXCR, applied by TCRdb to the 5' RACE reads, yields one record per CDR3 protein. The profile shows 1 million to 1.2 million distinct CDR3 sequences, 30% to 40% of them singletons. Study-level results: Without sorted subsets, naive and antigen-experienced compartments could not be conclusively compared.

PBMCs numbering at least 7 million were isolated per sample. This clonotype appeared a few times. What it recognizes is unknown. The CDR3 covers 14 residues. Trimming took off 3 bases at V and 4 bases at J, with 13 bases between the two ends. The TCR comes from a man between 18 and 29 years old in good health. Sequenced input: blood. The rearrangement uses TRBV12-3 or TRBV12-4 and TRBJ2-7; possibly TRBD2 for D (7 bases). CDR3 sequence: CASSFRGGAYEQYF. DNA for the CDR3: TGTGCCAGCAGTTTTCGAGGGGGGGCTTACGAGCAGTACTTC.